This TCR beta chain is drawn from a study of T cell responses to AZD1222 COVID-19 vaccine. Overall study context: Pooled in the analysis were second doses at about 4 or about 12 weeks. Regarding the study as a whole: It should be noted that donors were predominantly white British and more often female, and clonal diversity was possibly underestimated. After the peak T cell response, and only then, were repertoires sampled.

This clone came up once. The antigen is unknown. The table came from immunoSEQ multiplex PCR; TCRdb's copy has only in-frame clones and leaves some out. The profile covers 55,000 to 65,000 clones, with less than 90% appearing a single time and around 19% taken by the ten largest. This CDR3 has 13 residues. The germline CDR1 and CDR2 sequences are ENHRY and SYGVKD. Unmatched junction bases numbered 1, after V lost 6 bases and J lost 2 bases. The chain uses TRBV10-3 and TRBJ1-2; TRBD1 matches at 9 bases. This material consisted of peripheral blood, taken on day 0 of AZD1222 vaccination. The sequence was collected from an adult in good health. The CDR3 protein is CAISGQGNYGYTF. The DNA of the CDR3 is TGTGCCATCAGCGGACAGGGGAACTATGGCTACACCTTC.